This TCR beta chain came from a study of blood T cells in healthy people across ages (dated by TCRdb to the mid-2010s). Turning to the overall study: In model experiments, template switching captured about one uniquely barcoded TCR beta cDNA molecule for every two T cells. To track age-related changes in TCR beta repertoire diversity, the study relied on deep sequencing normalized with unique cDNA molecular identifiers. Four age groups were formed from the donors: young (average about 17 years), middle-aged (approximately 39), aged (more than 55) and long-lived (approximately 78). To avoid experimental bias, donors of different ages were randomly spread across the sequencing lanes. Two additional independent replicas of 1 million unique cDNA reads from the same blood draw were analyzed for two donors (one aged 18 to 29 and one aged 80 or older).

This clonotype showed up just a few times. This receptor's antigen is unknown. Base qualities are not recorded, but no much larger clone differs from it by a single base. Systemically healthy Caucasian individuals from Russia, about 38 in total and aged about 6 to 95 years, were included as donors. Around 9.7 milliliters of peripheral blood were collected from each donor into EDTA-treated Vacutainer tubes. Ficoll-Paque density-gradient centrifugation was used to isolate PBMCs, with at least 7 million per sample. Total RNA was extracted from PBMCs with Trizol reagent, with at least 6 micrograms obtained per sample. Naive CD45RAhigh/CD27high T cell percentages were measured by flow cytometry on a PBMC aliquot from every donor. Library preparation was by 5' RACE. The sequencing machine was an Illumina HiSeq 2500. The second PCR ran for roughly 6 to 11 cycles and used a J-beta primer mix along with a sample-barcoded 5' primer. A template-switch 5' adaptor carrying 12 random nucleotides introduced a unique molecular identifier onto each TCR beta cDNA molecule. Each sample yielded at least 2.5 million CDR3-containing paired-end reads. All of the RNA was converted into first-strand cDNA using the Mint cDNA synthesis kit, with a TRBC-specific oligonucleotide serving as the primer. All cDNA was treated with uracil-DNA glycosylase and then went through a first 18-cycle PCR with the universal primers M1SS and BC2_uni_R. In the authors' own workflow: For normalization, 1 million high-quality reads were randomly selected from each sample, with every read carrying a distinct molecular identifier. Reads sharing molecular identifiers were discarded rather than binned into consensus sequences. MiTCR, set to a Q25 quality threshold and the strictest error-elimination algorithm, was used for CDR3 identification, clonotype clustering and error correction. A nonparametric unseen species model with Euler transformation was used to estimate lower-bound total TCR beta diversity. The public reads were run again by TCRdb, first through fastp at Q25 and then through MiXCR, and only productive beta chains were kept. Each entry merges the rows of one CDR3 protein and shows their most common DNA and genes. What appears here as the V and J calls and clone size reflects TCRdb's work, not the paper's. The sample yields 650,000 to 800,000 distinct CDR3 sequences; 44% were counted once. The ten most abundant clones make up about a fifth of the sample.

The paper's findings and limits, for the study overall: The percentage of naive T cells measured by flow cytometry correlated strongly with observed TCR beta diversity. Because the CMV infection status of the donors was unknown, age-related changes in expanded clonotypes may potentially have been confounded. Because profiling used bulk unsorted PBMCs, naive and antigen-experienced compartments could not be compared conclusively. As age increased, observed TCR beta diversity per million T cells dropped in a roughly linear way, and a significant reduction was already evident by age around 41. Estimates of total diversity based on one million sequenced T cells were regarded as lower bounds and as underestimates. Compared with the aged group, the long-lived group had more naive CD4+ T cells, fewer expanded clones and increased TCR diversity, suggesting age selection.

Sequencing input: blood. This receptor was identified in a man aged 55-75 years in good health.

This receptor has the CDR3 CASSFEGAGTEAFF. The nucleotide sequence reads TGTGCCAGCAGTTTCGAAGGAGCGGGCACTGAAGCTTTCTTT. The rearrangement combines TRBV12-3 or TRBV12-4 with TRBJ1-1, with no D gene named confidently. From the cysteine up to the phenylalanine, the CDR3 has a length of 14 residues. This entry keeps only the CDR3 DNA: 42 bases, framed from base 1. Trimming takes 3 bases from V and 4 bases from J, and the germline ends sit 12 bases apart.